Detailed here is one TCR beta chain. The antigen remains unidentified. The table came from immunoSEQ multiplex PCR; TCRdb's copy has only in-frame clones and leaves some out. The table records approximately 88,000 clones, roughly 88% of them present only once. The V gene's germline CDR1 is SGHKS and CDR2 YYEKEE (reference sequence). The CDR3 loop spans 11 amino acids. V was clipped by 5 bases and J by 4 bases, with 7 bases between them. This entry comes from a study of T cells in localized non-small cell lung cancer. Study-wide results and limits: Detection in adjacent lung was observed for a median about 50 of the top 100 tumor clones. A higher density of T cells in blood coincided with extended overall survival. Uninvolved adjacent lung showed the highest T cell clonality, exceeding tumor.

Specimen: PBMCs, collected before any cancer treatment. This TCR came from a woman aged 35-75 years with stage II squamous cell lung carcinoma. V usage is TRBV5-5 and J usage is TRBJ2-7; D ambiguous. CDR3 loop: CASRKSYEQYF. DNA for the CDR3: TGTGCCAGCAGAAAGAGTTACGAGCAGTACTTC.